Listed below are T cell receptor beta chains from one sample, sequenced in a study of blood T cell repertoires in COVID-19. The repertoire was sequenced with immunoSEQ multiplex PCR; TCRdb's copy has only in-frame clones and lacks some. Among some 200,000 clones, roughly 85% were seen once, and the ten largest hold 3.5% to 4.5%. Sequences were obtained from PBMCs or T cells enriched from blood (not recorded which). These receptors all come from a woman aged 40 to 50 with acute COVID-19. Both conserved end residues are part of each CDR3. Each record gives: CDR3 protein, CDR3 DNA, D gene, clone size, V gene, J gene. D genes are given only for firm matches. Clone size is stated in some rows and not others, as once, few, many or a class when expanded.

CDR3 protein: CASSRRDRGSYGYTF; CDR3 DNA: TGTGCCAGCAGTCGCCGGGACAGGGGGTCCTATGGCTACACCTTC; D gene: TRBD1; clone size: once; V gene: TRBV5-4; J gene: TRBJ1-2
CDR3 protein: CASSLRTSGVSTDTQYF; CDR3 DNA: TGTGCCAGCAGCTTACGGACTAGCGGGGTTTCCACAGATACGCAGTATTTT; D gene: TRBD2; clone size: .; V gene: TRBV7-3; J gene: TRBJ2-3
CDR3 protein: CASSRDRANSPLHF; CDR3 DNA: TGTGCCAGCAGTCGGGACAGGGCAAATTCACCCCTCCACTTT; D gene: TRBD1; clone size: few; V gene: TRBV27; J gene: TRBJ1-6
CDR3 protein: CASSPSGTEAFF; CDR3 DNA: TGTGCCAGCAGCCCATCAGGGACAGAAGCTTTCTTT; D gene: .; clone size: once; V gene: TRBV9; J gene: TRBJ1-1
CDR3 protein: CATSDGQWRETQYF; CDR3 DNA: TGTGCCACCAGTGACGGACAGTGGAGAGAGACCCAGTACTTC; D gene: .; clone size: .; V gene: TRBV24-1; J gene: TRBJ2-5
CDR3 protein: CAAGQPYRETQYF; CDR3 DNA: TGTGCCGCGGGGCAACCGTATAGGGAGACCCAGTACTTC; D gene: .; clone size: .; V gene: TRBV28; J gene: TRBJ2-5
CDR3 protein: CSVETGHGYTF; CDR3 DNA: TGCAGCGTTGAAACAGGGCATGGCTACACCTTC; D gene: .; clone size: once; V gene: TRBV29-1; J gene: TRBJ1-2
CDR3 protein: CASSIGGNTGELFF; CDR3 DNA: TGTGCCAGCTCTATCGGGGGGAACACCGGGGAGCTGTTTTTT; D gene: .; clone size: .; V gene: TRBV27; J gene: TRBJ2-2
CDR3 protein: CASSSSGGETQYF; CDR3 DNA: TGTGCCAGCAGTTCCAGCGGGGGAGAGACCCAGTACTTC; D gene: TRBD2; clone size: .; V gene: TRBV6-5; J gene: TRBJ2-5
CDR3 protein: CASSWNSDRGTEAFF; CDR3 DNA: TGTGCCAGCAGCTGGAATTCTGACAGGGGCACTGAAGCTTTCTTT; D gene: TRBD1; clone size: .; V gene: TRBV7-3; J gene: TRBJ1-1
CDR3 protein: CASSDRVGGSEAFF; CDR3 DNA: TGTGCCAGCAGTGATAGGGTCGGGGGGTCTGAAGCTTTCTTT; D gene: .; clone size: .; V gene: TRBV2; J gene: TRBJ1-1
CDR3 protein: CASSPSRGKGAAYGYTF; CDR3 DNA: TGCGCCAGCAGCCCGTCCCGTGGTAAGGGGGCGGCCTATGGCTACACCTTC; D gene: TRBD1; clone size: .; V gene: TRBV4-1; J gene: TRBJ1-2
CDR3 protein: CASSLSRGPDTGELFF; CDR3 DNA: TGTGCCAGCAGCCTAAGCAGGGGGCCGGACACCGGGGAGCTGTTTTTT; D gene: TRBD1; clone size: .; V gene: TRBV11-3; J gene: TRBJ2-2
CDR3 protein: CASSEGQGGSPLHF; CDR3 DNA: TGTGCCAGCAGTGAAGGACAGGGAGGTTCACCCCTCCACTTT; D gene: TRBD1; clone size: .; V gene: TRBV7-9; J gene: TRBJ1-6
CDR3 protein: CASSLGGPHEQFF; CDR3 DNA: TGTGCCAGCAGCTTAGGGGGCCCCCATGAGCAGTTCTTC; D gene: .; clone size: .; V gene: TRBV7-9; J gene: TRBJ2-1
CDR3 protein: CSVDSGGDQKYEQYF; CDR3 DNA: TGCAGCGTAGATAGCGGGGGGGACCAGAAGTACGAGCAGTACTTC; D gene: TRBD2; clone size: .; V gene: TRBV29-1; J gene: TRBJ2-7
CDR3 protein: CASSQRGANEKLFF; CDR3 DNA: TGTGCCAGCAGCCAAAGAGGTGCTAATGAAAAACTGTTTTTT; D gene: .; clone size: .; V gene: TRBV3-1/TRBV3-2; J gene: TRBJ1-4
CDR3 protein: CAWSVLGYYTF; CDR3 DNA: TGTGCCTGGAGTGTACTTGGTTACTACACCTTC; D gene: .; clone size: .; V gene: TRBV30; J gene: TRBJ1-2
CDR3 protein: CSVRTGAGNTIYF; CDR3 DNA: TGCAGCGTTCGGACAGGTGCTGGAAACACCATATATTTT; D gene: TRBD1; clone size: .; V gene: TRBV29-1; J gene: TRBJ1-3
CDR3 protein: CASSDSGSQAPDEQFF; CDR3 DNA: TGTGCCAGCAGTGACTCTGGTAGTCAAGCCCCGGATGAGCAGTTCTTC; D gene: .; clone size: .; V gene: TRBV6-4; J gene: TRBJ2-1
CDR3 protein: CASSPGTGTYEQYF; CDR3 DNA: TGTGCCAGTAGTCCCGGGACAGGGACCTACGAGCAGTACTTC; D gene: TRBD1; clone size: few; V gene: TRBV19; J gene: TRBJ2-7
CDR3 protein: CAWTPGTNYGYTF; CDR3 DNA: TGTGCCTGGACCCCCGGGACTAACTATGGCTACACCTTC; D gene: .; clone size: .; V gene: TRBV30; J gene: TRBJ1-2
CDR3 protein: CASSLDSASNQPQHF; CDR3 DNA: TGTGCCAGCAGCTTAGATTCAGCGAGCAATCAGCCCCAGCATTTT; D gene: .; clone size: .; V gene: TRBV7-9; J gene: TRBJ1-5
CDR3 protein: CASSPPLRRGVTDTQYF; CDR3 DNA: TGTGCCAGTAGCCCCCCCTTGAGGCGGGGAGTCACAGATACGCAGTATTTT; D gene: .; clone size: once; V gene: TRBV19; J gene: TRBJ2-3